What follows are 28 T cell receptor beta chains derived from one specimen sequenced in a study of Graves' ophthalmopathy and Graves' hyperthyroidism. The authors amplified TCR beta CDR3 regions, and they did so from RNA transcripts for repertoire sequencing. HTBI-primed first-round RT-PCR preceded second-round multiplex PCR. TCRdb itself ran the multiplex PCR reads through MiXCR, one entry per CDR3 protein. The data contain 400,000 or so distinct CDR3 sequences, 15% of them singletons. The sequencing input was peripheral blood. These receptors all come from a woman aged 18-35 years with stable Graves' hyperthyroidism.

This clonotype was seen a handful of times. For the CDR3, the DNA is TGTGCCAGCTTACAGGGGAGCGAGCAGTACTTC. Protein product: CASLQGSEQYF. The chain carries TRBV19 and TRBJ2-7; TRBD1 matches at 7 bases. In germline, CDR1 is LNHDA, CDR2 SQIVND (reference sequence). Unmatched junction bases numbered 5, after V lost 9 bases and J lost 6 bases. This CDR3 contains 11 residues. The entire variable domain, with the rest obtained from reference TRBV19 and TRBJ2-7, is as follows: DGGITQSPKYLFRKEGQNVTLSCEQNLNHDAMYWYRQDPGQGLRLIYYSQIVNDFQKGDIAEGYSVSREKKESFPLTVTSAQKNPTAFYLCASLQGSEQYFGPGTRLTVT.

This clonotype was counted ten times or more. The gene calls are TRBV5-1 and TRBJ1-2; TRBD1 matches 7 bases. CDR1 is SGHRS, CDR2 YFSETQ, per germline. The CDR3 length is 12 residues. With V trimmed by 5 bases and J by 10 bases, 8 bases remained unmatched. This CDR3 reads CASSSTGSDYTF. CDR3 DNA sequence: TGCGCCAGCAGTTCGACAGGGTCCGACTACACCTTC.

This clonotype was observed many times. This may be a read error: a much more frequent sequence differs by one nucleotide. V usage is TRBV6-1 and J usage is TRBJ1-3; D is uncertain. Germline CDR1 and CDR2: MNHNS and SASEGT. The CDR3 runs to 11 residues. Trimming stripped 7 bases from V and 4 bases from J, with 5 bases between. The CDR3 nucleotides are TGTGCCAGCAATACGGGAAACACCATATATTTT. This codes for CASNTGNTIYF.

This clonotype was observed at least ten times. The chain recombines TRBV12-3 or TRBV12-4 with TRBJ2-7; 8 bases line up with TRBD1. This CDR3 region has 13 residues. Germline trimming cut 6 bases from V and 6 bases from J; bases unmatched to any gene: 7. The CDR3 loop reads CASRRPGGREQYF. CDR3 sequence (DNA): TGTGCCAGCAGGCGCCCAGGGGGCCGCGAGCAGTACTTC.

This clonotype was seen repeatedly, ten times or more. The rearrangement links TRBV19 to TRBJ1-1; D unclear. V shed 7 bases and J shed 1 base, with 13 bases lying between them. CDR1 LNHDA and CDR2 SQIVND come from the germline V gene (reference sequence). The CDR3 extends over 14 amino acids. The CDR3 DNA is TGTGCCAGTATCATCTCGTACCGGAACACTGAAGCTTTCTTT. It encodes CASIISYRNTEAFF.

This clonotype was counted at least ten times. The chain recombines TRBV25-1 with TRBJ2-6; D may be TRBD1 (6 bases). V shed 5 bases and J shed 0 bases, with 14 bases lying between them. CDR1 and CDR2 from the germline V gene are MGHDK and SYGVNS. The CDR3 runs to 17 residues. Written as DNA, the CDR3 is TGTGCCAGCAGTCCCAAGACAGGTTTCTCTGGGGCCAACGTCCTGACTTTC. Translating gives CASSPKTGFSGANVLTF. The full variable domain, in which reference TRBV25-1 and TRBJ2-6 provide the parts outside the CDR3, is EADIYQTPRYLVIGTGKKITLECSQTMGHDKMYWYQQDPGMELHLIHYSYGVNSTEKGDLSSESTVSRIRTEHFPLTLESARPSHTSQYLCASSPKTGFSGANVLTFGAGSRLTVL.

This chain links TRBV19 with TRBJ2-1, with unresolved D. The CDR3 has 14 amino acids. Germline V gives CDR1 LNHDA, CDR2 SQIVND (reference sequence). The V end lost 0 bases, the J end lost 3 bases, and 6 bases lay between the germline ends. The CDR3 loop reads CASSIEGNYNEQFF. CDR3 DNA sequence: TGTGCCAGTAGTATAGAGGGGAACTACAATGAGCAGTTCTTC.

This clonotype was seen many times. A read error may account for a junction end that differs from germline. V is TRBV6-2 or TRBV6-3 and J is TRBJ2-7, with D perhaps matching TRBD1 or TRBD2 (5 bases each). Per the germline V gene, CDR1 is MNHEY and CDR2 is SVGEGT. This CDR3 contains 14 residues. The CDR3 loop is CAGSYRGGFYEQYF. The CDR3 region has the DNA TGTGCCGGCAGTTACCGGGGCGGTTTCTACGAGCAGTACTTC.

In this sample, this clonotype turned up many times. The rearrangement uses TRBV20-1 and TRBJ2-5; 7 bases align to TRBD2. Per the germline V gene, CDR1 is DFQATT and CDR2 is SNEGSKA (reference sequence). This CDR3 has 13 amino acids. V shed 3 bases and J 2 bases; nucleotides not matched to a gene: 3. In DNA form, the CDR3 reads TGCAGTGCTAGGGTGGGGGGGCAAGAGACCCAGTACTTC. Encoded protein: CSARVGGQETQYF.

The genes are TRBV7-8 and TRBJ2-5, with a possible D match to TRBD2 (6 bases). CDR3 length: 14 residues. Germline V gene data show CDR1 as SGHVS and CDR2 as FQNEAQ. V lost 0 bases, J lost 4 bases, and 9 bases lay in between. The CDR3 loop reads CASSLAWRGETQYF. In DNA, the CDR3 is TGTGCCAGCAGCTTAGCATGGAGGGGAGAGACCCAGTACTTC.

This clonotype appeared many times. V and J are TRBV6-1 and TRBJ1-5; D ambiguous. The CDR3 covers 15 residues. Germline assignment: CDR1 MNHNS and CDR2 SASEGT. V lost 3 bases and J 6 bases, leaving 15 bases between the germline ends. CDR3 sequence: CASSEGSGTGQPQHF. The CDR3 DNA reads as TGTGCCAGCAGTGAGGGGTCGGGAACGGGTCAGCCCCAGCATTTT.

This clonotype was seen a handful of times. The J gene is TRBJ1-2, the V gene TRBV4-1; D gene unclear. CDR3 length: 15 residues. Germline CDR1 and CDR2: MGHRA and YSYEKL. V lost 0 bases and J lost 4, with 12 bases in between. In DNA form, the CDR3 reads TGCGCCAGCAGCCAAGATCTGGGGTTCGGCTATGGCTACACCTTC. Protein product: CASSQDLGFGYGYTF.

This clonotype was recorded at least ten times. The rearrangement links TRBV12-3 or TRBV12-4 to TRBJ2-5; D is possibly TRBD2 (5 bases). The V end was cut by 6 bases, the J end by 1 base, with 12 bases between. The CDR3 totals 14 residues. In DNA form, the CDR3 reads TGTGCCAGCAGCCGGGATGAGGTCCAAGAGACCCAGTACTTC. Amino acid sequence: CASSRDEVQETQYF.

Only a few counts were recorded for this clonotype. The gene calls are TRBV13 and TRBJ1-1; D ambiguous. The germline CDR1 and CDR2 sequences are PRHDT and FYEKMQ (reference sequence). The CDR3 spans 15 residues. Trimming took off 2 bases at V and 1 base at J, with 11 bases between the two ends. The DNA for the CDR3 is TGTGCCAGCAGCTTATGGGCTCAACCGAACACTGAAGCTTTCTTT. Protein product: CASSLWAQPNTEAFF.

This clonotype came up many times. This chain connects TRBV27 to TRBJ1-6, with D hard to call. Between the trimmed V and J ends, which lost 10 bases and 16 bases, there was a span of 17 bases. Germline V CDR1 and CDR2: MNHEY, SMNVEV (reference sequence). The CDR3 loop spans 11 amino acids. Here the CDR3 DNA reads TGTGCCATCGGGTCCGGGCGGCAGCTCCACTTT. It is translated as CAIGSGRQLHF.

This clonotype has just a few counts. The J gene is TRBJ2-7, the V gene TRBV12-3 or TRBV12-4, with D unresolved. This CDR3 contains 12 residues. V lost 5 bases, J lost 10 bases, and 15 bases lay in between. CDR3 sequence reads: CASSRAGSTQYF. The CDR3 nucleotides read TGTGCCAGCAGTCGAGCAGGATCAACTCAGTACTTC.

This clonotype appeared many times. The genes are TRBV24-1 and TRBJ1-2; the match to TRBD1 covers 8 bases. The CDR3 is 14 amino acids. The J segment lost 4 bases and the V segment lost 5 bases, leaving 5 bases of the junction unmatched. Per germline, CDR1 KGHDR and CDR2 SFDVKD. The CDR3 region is CATSADREGYGYTF. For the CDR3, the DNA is TGTGCCACCAGTGCGGACAGGGAGGGCTATGGCTACACCTTC.

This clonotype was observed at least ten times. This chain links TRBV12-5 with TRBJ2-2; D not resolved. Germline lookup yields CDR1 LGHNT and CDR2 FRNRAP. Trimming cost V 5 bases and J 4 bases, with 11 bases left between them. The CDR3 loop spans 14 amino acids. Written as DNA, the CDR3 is TGTGCTAGTGGTGCAGATTTAGTCACCGGGGAGCTGTTTTTT. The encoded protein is CASGADLVTGELFF.

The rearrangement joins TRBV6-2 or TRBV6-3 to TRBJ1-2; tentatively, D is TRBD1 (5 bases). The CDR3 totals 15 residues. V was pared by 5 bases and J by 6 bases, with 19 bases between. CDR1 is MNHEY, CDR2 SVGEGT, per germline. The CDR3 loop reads CASSDPSPGGDGYTF. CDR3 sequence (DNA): TGTGCCAGCAGTGACCCGTCCCCGGGGGGAGATGGCTACACCTTC.

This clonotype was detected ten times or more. The CDR3 nucleotides are TGCAGCGCCTTTGGCGGGGGGCTAAGCTCCTACGAGCAGTACTTC. This sequence encodes CSAFGGGLSSYEQYF. This chain joins TRBV29-1 and TRBJ2-7; TRBD2 agrees at 8 bases. Germline CDR1 reads SQVTM; CDR2 reads ANQGSEA. This CDR3 comprises 15 residues. J lost 0 bases, V lost 7 bases, and 11 bases had no gene match.

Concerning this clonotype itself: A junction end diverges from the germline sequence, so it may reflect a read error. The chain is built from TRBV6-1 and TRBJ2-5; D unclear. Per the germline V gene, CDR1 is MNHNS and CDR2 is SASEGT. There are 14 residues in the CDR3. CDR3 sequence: CASRIPGPRETQYF. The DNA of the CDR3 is TGTGCCAGCAGGATCCCTGGACCTCGAGAGACCCAGTACTTT.

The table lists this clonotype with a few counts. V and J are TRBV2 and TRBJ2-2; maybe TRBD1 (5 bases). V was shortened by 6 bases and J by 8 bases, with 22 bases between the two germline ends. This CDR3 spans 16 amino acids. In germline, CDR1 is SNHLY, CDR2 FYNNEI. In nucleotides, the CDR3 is TGTGCCAGCAGGGGGCCTAATTTAGCTACTCAAGGGGAGCTGTTTTTT. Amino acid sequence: CASRGPNLATQGELFF.

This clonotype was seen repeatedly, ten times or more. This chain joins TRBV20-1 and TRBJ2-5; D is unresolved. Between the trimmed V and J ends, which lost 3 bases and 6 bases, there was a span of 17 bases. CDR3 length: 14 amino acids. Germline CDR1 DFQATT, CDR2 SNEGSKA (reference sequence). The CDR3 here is CSASGGSPKKTQYF. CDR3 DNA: TGCAGTGCTAGCGGCGGCAGCCCTAAGAAGACCCAGTACTTC.

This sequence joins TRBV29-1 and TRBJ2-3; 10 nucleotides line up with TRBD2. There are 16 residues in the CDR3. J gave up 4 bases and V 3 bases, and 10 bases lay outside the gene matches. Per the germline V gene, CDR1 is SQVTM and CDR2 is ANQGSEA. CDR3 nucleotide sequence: TGCAGCGTTGAGGGGGAGGGGACTAGCGTGTCAGATACGCAGTATTTT. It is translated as CSVEGEGTSVSDTQYF.

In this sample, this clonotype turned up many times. This chain's CDR3 is CASTSIGGRVNQPQHF. CDR3 DNA sequence: TGTGCCAGCACCTCAATTGGGGGACGGGTAAATCAGCCCCAGCATTTT. The chain combines TRBV12-3 or TRBV12-4 with TRBJ1-5; D may be TRBD1 (5 bases). The V end lost 7 bases, the J end lost 4 bases, and 20 bases lay between the germline ends. This CDR3 has 16 amino acids.

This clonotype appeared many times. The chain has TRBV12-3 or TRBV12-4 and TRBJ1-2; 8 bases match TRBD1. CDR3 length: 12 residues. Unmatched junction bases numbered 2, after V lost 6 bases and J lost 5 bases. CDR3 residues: CASRRTGYGYTF. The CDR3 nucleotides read TGTGCCAGCAGGAGGACAGGGTATGGCTACACCTTC.

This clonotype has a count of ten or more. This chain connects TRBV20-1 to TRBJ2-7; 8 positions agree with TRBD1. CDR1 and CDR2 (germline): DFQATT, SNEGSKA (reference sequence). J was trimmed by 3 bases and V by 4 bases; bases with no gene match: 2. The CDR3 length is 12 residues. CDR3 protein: CSATRGLYEQYF. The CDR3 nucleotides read TGCAGTGCTACCAGGGGGCTCTACGAGCAGTACTTC.

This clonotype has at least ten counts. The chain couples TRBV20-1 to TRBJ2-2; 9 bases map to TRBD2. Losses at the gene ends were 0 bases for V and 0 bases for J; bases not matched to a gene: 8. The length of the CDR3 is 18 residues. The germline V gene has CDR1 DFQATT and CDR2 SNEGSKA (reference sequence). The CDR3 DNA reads TGCAGTGCTAGAGATTATAGCGGGGGACTTGCGAACACCGGGGAGCTGTTTTTT. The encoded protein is CSARDYSGGLANTGELFF.